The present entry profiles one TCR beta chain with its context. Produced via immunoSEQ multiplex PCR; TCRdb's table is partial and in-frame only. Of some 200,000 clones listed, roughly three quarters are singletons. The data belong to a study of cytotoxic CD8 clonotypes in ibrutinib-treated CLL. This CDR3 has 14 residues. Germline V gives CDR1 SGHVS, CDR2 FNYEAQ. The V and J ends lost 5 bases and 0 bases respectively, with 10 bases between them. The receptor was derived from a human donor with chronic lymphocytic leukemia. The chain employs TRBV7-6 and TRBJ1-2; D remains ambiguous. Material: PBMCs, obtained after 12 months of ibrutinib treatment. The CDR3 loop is CASSPRGANYGYTF. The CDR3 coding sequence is TGTGCCAGCAGCCCGCGGGGAGCTAACTATGGCTACACCTTC.